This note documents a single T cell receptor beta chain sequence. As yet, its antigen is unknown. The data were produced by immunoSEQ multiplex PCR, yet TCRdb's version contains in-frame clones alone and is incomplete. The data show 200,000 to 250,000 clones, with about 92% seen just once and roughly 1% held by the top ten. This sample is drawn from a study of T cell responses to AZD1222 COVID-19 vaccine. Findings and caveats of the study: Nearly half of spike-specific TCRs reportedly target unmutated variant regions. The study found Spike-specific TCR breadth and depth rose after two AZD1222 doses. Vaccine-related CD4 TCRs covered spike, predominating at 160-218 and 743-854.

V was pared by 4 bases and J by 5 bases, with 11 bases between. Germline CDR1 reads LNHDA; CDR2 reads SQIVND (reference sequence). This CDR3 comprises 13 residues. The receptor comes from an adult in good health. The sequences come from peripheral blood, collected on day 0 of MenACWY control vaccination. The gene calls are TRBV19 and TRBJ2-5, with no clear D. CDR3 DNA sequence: TGTGCCAGTAGTAAGGTGATTGGGGAGACCCAGTACTTC. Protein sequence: CASSKVIGETQYF.